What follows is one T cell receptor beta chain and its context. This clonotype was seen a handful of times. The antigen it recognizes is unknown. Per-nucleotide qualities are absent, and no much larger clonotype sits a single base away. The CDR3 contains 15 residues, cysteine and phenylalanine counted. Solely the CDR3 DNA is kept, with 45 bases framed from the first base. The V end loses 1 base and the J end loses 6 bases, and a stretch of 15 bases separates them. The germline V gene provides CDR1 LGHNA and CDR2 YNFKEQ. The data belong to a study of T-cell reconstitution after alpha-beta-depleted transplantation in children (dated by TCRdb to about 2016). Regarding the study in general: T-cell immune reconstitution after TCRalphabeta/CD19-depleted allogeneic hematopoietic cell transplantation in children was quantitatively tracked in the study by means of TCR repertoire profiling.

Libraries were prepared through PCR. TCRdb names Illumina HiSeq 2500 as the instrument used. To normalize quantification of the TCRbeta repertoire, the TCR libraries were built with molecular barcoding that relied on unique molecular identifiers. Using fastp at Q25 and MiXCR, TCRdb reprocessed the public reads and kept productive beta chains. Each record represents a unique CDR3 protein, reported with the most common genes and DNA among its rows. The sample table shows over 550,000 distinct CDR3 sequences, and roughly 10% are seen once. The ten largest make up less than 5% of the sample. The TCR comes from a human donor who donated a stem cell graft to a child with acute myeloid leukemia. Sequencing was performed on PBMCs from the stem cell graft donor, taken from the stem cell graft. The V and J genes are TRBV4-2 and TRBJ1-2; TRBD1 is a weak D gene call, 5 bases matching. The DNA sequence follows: TGTGCCAGCAGCCAAGGGAGCGGGACGCACCATGGCTACACCTTC. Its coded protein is CASSQGSGTHHGYTF.